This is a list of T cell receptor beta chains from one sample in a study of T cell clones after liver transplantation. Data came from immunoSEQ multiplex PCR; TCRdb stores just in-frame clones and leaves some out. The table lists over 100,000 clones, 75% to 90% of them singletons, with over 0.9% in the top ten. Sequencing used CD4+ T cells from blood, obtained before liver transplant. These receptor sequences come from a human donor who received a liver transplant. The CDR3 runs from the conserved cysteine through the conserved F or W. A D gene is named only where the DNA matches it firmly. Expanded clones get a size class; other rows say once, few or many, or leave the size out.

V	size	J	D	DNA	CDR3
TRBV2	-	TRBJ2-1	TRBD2	TGTGCCAGCAGATTAGCGGGAGGCTCCTACAATGAGCAGTTCTTC	CASRLAGGSYNEQFF
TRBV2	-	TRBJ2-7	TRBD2	TGTGCCAGCCGGGCGGGAGAGGTGAACGAGCAGTACTTC	CASRAGEVNEQYF
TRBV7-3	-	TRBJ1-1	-	TGTGCCAGCAGCTCTCGGCCCCACCCATATAATAACACTGAAGCTTTCTTT	CASSSRPHPYNNTEAFF
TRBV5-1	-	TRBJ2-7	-	TGCGCCAGCAGCCCGTCCGGGACAACTTACGAGCAGTACTTC	CASSPSGTTYEQYF
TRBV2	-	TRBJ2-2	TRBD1	TGTGCCAGCAGAGCAGGGGGCGTTTTCGGGGAGCTGTTTTTT	CASRAGGVFGELFF
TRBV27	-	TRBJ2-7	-	TGTGCCAGCAGTTTAGGGCAGGGTGGGGGCGAGCAGTACTTC	CASSLGQGGGEQYF
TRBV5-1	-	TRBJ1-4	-	TGCGCCAGCAGCTCCCTAGGGGGTGGTAATGAAAAACTGTTTTTT	CASSSLGGGNEKLFF
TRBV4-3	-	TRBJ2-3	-	TGCGCCAGCAGCCAAGGATTGCTAGCTCTTGGAACAGATACGCAGTATTTT	CASSQGLLALGTDTQYF
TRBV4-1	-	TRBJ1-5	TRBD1	TGCGCCAGCAGCCAAGATTTAGGACAGGGGACGAAGCCCCAGCATTTT	CASSQDLGQGTKPQHF
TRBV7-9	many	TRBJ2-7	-	TGTGCCAGCAGCTTCGGGACATCGACCTACGAGCAGTACTTC	CASSFGTSTYEQYF
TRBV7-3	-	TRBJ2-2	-	TGTGCCAGCAGCCGACTGGGGCAGCCCAACACCGGGGAGCTGTTTTTT	CASSRLGQPNTGELFF
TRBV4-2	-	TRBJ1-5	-	TGTGCCAGCAGCCAAGATCTTCGGGCTCAGCCCCAGCATTTT	CASSQDLRAQPQHF
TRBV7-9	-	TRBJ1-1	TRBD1	TGTGCCAGCAGTCGAGGACAGGGGGACACTGAAGCTTTCTTT	CASSRGQGDTEAFF
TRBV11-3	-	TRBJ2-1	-	TGTGCCAGCAGCTTGGGCTACAGGATCTTCAATGAGCAGTTCTTC	CASSLGYRIFNEQFF
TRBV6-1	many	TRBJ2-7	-	TGTGCCAGCAAGGGGTCTCTTGGCGAGCAGTACTTC	CASKGSLGEQYF
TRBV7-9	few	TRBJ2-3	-	TGTGCCAGCAGCTTAGCCGGGAGCACAGATACGCAGTATTTT	CASSLAGSTDTQYF
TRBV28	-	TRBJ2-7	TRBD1	TGTGCCAGCAGTTCCCCCCCCACAGGGGCCCAACGGAACTACGAGCAGTACTTC	CASSSPPTGAQRNYEQYF
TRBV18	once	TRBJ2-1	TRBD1	TGTGCCAGCTCAGTCGGACAGGGCAGCAGTGAGCAGTTCTTC	CASSVGQGSSEQFF
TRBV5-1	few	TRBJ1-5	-	TGCGCCAGCAGCTTGTCCTGGGACAATCAGCCCCAGCATTTT	CASSLSWDNQPQHF
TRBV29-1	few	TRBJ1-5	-	TGCAGCGTCGGTTTTGGGAGCAATCAGCCCCAGCATTTT	CSVGFGSNQPQHF
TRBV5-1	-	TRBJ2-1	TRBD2	TGCGCCAGCAGCTTGGGAGCGGGGGCCCCCCAATTCTCCTACAATGAGCAGTTCTTC	CASSLGAGAPQFSYNEQFF
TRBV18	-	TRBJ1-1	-	TGTGCCAGCTCGTCTCGTCCCAGGATGAACACTGAAGCTTTCTTT	CASSSRPRMNTEAFF
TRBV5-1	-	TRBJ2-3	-	TGCGCCAGCAGCTTGGAGGGAAGGGTAGCGGTCACAGATACGCAGTATTTT	CASSLEGRVAVTDTQYF
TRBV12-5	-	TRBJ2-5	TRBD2	TGTGCTAGTGGTTTGGTTACTAGCGGGGGGTCTCCCTACTTC	CASGLVTSGGSPYF
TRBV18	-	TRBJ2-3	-	TGTGCCAGCTCACCAGGAGAGCGGGTAAATACAGATACGCAGTATTTT	CASSPGERVNTDTQYF
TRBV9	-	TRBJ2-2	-	TGTGCCAGCAGCGTAGAGTCCTCCCAGGGCAACCGGGGATGGCTGTTTTTT	CASSVESSQGNRGWLFF
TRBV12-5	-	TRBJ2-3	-	TGTGCTAGTCTGAGGGAGCGTGGCACAGATACGCAGTATTTT	CASLRERGTDTQYF
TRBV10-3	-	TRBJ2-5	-	TGTGCCATCAGTGAAGCCTCCAGAGGCCAAGAGACCCAGTACTTC	CAISEASRGQETQYF
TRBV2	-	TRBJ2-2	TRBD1	TGTGCCAGCAGCCTCCGGGACAGGCCCGGGGAGCTGTTTTTT	CASSLRDRPGELFF
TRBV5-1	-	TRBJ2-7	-	TGCGCCAGCAGCTTTGGGGACGGGGCCCTCTACGAGCAGTACTTC	CASSFGDGALYEQYF
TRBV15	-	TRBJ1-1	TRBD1	TGTGCCACCAGCTTTCGGACAGGGATAGGTGGTGAAGCTTTCTTT	CATSFRTGIGGEAFF
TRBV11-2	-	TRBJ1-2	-	TGTGCCAGCAGCCAGGGGTGGAACTATGGCTACACCTTC	CASSQGWNYGYTF
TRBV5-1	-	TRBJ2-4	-	TGCGCCAGGCCAGGCGTAGCCAAAAACATTCAGTACTTC	CARPGVAKNIQYF
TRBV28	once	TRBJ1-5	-	TGTGCCAGCAGTTCAGTTGGGCAGCCCCAGCATTTT	CASSSVGQPQHF
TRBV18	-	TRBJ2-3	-	TGTGCCAGCGTTAGGGAGCGGACAGATACGCAGTATTTT	CASVRERTDTQYF
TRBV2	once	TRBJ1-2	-	TGTGCCAGCAGAACGGAAAACTATGGCTACACCTTC	CASRTENYGYTF
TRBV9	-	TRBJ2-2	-	TGTGCCAGCAGCGTAGGGGTAGCGGTTAGTGGCGGGGAGCTGTTTTTT	CASSVGVAVSGGELFF
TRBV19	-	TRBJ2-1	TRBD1	TGTGCAAGTATCCCCGGGACAGTCGAGTCAGATGAGCAGTTCTTC	CASIPGTVESDEQFF
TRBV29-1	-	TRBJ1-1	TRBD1	TGCAGCGTTGGCCGGGACAGGGGGCCGGTGAAGGCTGAAGCTTTCTTT	CSVGRDRGPVKAEAFF
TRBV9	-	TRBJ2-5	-	TGTGCCAGCAGCGTAGAGGCGGGGAAAGAGACCCAGTACTTC	CASSVEAGKETQYF
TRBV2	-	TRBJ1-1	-	TGTGCCAGCAGCGGTACCGGGACAACGAACACTGAAGCTTTCTTT	CASSGTGTTNTEAFF
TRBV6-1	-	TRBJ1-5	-	TGTGCCAGCCGGGCAAGCTTCAATCAGCCCCAGCATTTT	CASRASFNQPQHF
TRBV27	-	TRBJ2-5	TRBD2	TGTGCCAGCAGTGTAGGCGGGGGGGCTGGAGAGACCCAGTACTTC	CASSVGGGAGETQYF
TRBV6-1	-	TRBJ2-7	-	TGTGCCAGCAGAGGGGACACACACTCCTACGAGCAGTACTTC	CASRGDTHSYEQYF
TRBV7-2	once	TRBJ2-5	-	TGTGCCAGCGGCCGAGGGGAGACCCAGTACTTC	CASGRGETQYF
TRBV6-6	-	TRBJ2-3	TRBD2	TGTGCCAGCAGTTACGAGCGGGACTCCACAGATACGCAGTATTTT	CASSYERDSTDTQYF
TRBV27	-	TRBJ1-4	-	TGTGCCAGCAGTTTGCTGGGGGCTAATGAAAAACTGTTTTTT	CASSLLGANEKLFF
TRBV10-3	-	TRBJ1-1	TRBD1	TGTGCCATCAGTGGTCCGGAAAGAACAGGGGTGAACACTGAAGCTTTCTTT	CAISGPERTGVNTEAFF
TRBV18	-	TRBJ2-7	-	TGTGCCAGCTCACCGGAGATTACAGGACCCCCCTACGAGCAGTACTTC	CASSPEITGPPYEQYF
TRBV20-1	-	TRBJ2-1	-	TGCAGTGCCCTTCGGGCGGGTGAGCAGTTCTTC	CSALRAGEQFF
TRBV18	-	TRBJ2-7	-	TGTGCCAGCTCACCAAGGGGGACGAGGTCCCACGAGCAGTACTTC	CASSPRGTRSHEQYF
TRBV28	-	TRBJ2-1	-	TGTGCCAGCAGTTTAGACCAAGGGCAGTTCTTC	CASSLDQGQFF